Here is one T cell receptor (beta chain) with its context. Its antigen is currently not known. There are no base qualities to consult, and no much larger clone falls within one base. These data come from a study of cytomegalovirus exposure and HLA in healthy donors (dated by TCRdb to 2015 to 2018). Concerning the study at large: An earlier analysis of some 600 of the donors reported 276 Gb of sequence data and 117 million unique TCR beta sequences obtained from some 170 million T cells. The later analysis used no new phenotypic data to find candidate immune exposures, relying instead on TCR beta sequences and their occurrence across donors. A later analysis re-examined previously published TCR beta repertoires from roughly 650 donors and added high-resolution HLA genotyping to investigate patterns of TCR occurrence. Among 300 to 500 genotyped donors of the cohort, an average of approximately 220,000 unique TCR beta nucleotide sequences was sequenced per donor, of which roughly 17% were non-productive. The number of donors typed differed by locus, with roughly 629-640 for A, B, C, DRB1 and DQB1, around 520 for DQA1, nearly 610 for DPA1, and about 450 for DPB1. Donor age, sex, ethnicity and CMV serostatus were compiled alongside the repertoire data. The study used immunosequencing to profile the T cell repertoires of several hundred subjects and linked those repertoires to cytomegalovirus serostatus. The study combined high-throughput TCR immunosequencing, statistical association of individual TCRs with disease status, and machine learning to predict cytomegalovirus infection status. Of the approximately 400 genotyped donors, 65% to 90% fell in the genetic ancestry cluster associated with self-reported Caucasian donors. HLA typing included class I and class II loci at four-digit resolution. Roughly five DR-DQ haplotypes were handled as single units for association and clustering because linkage in the cohort was strong. A separate validation cohort of roughly 130 different subjects was used in addition to the roughly 670-subject first cohort. An early release that covered about 600 HLA-typed donors contained about 290 gigabases of sequencing data and some 87 million unique TCR sequences. Every repertoire in the discovery cohort had been generated on one and the same sequencing platform. The study was designed to test whether signatures of past pathogen exposure could be identified by cataloging public T cell receptors. A later genetic analysis took genome-wide SNP genotypes for about three fifths of the roughly 700 donors and used that subset as a discovery cohort. An earlier analysis of a few hundred of the donors applied high-throughput TCR beta sequencing to assess whether each TCR beta V gene segment acted as functional or pseudogenic. Overall results and qualifications from the work: A later analysis found that most CMV-associated TCR beta chains appeared HLA-restricted, with HLA associations seemingly driven largely by CMV exposure. A cluster of highly shared sequence variants was judged likely to represent a technical artifact of the sequencing pipeline. Because counts were too low, seventeen rarely observed V segments, including chromosome 9 orphons, were left out of the earlier analysis of approximately 500 of the donors. A later analysis associated 16,951 TCR beta sequences with specific HLA alleles at a false discovery rate of 0.05. The authors suggested that the approach could potentially be extended to other disease states and immunological phenotypes. The classifier was reported to diagnose cytomegalovirus status with high specificity and sensitivity in both the original cohort and the validation cohort. Linkage disequilibrium might explain the correlated functional status among segregating V segments, but an unknown experimental factor could not be ruled out. Three of the identified cytomegalovirus-associated TCR beta chains were confirmed in vitro to be specific for cytomegalovirus antigens. The study listed 164 TCR beta chains as associated with cytomegalovirus. Because some donors lacked HLA typing at each locus, the association tests relied only on the typed subset. According to a later analysis, TCR association rates differed among HLA loci, with DRB1 alleles showing the most associated TCRs and HLA-C alleles showing the fewest. Most TCR sequences were observed very rarely across donors, whereas some public TCRs were present in many individuals. According to a later analysis, parvovirus B19, influenza, CMV and Epstein-Barr virus appeared linked to several top co-occurrence clusters. This cohort had only TCR beta chains sequenced, and the lack of alpha or paired-chain data limited which features could be detected. In a later analysis, HLA-associated TCR beta chains were found to be more clonally expanded and to have lower generation probabilities than equally common non-associated chains. Roughly uniform sequencing depth across donors was assumed in presence/absence analyses, although this assumption may not hold. Assigning TCR associations to individual alleles was difficult when HLA alleles, especially DR and DQ, strongly co-occurred. Immune exposure information for the cohort was limited to CMV serostatus. Some IMGT-functional V segments, including TRBV6-2 and TRBV6-3, could not be told apart with the 87-base-pair reads, so those segments were excluded. Compared with the roughly 720-donor mean, donors in an Asian-associated ancestry cluster had fewer N-insertions in productive TCRs, according to a later genetic analysis. V-gene and J-gene trimming of TCR beta chains was associated with a missense DCLRE1C variant in a later genetic analysis, and the association was replicated in an independent cohort. An earlier analysis of some 590 of the donors showed that most TCR beta V segments appeared in productive rearrangements either about 87% or about 30% of the time, which broadly matched IMGT annotations. A further reported finding was that TCR beta sequences accurately predicted the HLA-A and HLA-B alleles for most subjects in the first cohort.

Library creation used the immunoSEQ multiplex PCR assay. A mixture of 60 forward primers for TCR Vbeta segments and 13 reverse primers for TCR Jbeta segments was used in the multiplex PCR. A multiplex PCR assay on genomic DNA amplified the CDR3 region of rearranged TCR beta genes. The Illumina HiSeq System was used to sequence the amplified TCR beta libraries as 87-base-pair reads. For the original study's pipeline: In a later analysis, tens of millions of unique TCR beta chains were counted across the 500 to 700 repertoires, and approximately 11 million of these chains were shared by at least two donors. Raw reads were error-corrected and collapsed into unique sequences with a nearest-neighbor algorithm that merged closely related sequences to remove PCR and sequencing errors. V, D and J gene segments were assigned by aligning CDR3 sequences to IMGT reference sequences. For a sequence to be retained, a match of at least six nucleotides to both a V gene segment and a J gene segment was required. A rearrangement counted as productive if the CDR3 had no stop codons and remained in frame with V and J, and every other rearrangement counted as non-productive. Following IMGT convention, CDR3 was defined as the stretch from the second conserved V-encoded cysteine up to the conserved J-encoded phenylalanine. The earlier analysis of around 640 of the donors excluded sequences that lacked an unambiguous match to a single V gene segment. In an earlier analysis of several hundred of the donors, V segments were called functional above 56.7% productive rearrangements and were called segregating when the between-donor standard deviation exceeded 5%. A statistical classification framework was developed to diagnose cytomegalovirus status using the catalog of TCR beta chain sequences. In a later analysis, V and J genes were assigned by comparing TCR nucleotide sequences against IMGT/GENE-DB human TR gene sequences. In a later analysis, CDR3 sequences and most-parsimonious VDJ recombination scenarios were assigned using the TCRdist pipeline. In a later analysis, each TCR beta chain was defined by its CDR3 amino acid sequence together with its V-gene family, and reads without a unique V-gene family were excluded. As a way to deal with suspected cross-contamination and a sequencing artifact, a later analysis dropped more than 500 nucleotide sequences that were highly shared and had low generation probability. For each public chain, a later analysis derived a clonal expansion index from normalized ranks of inferred template counts within each repertoire. In a later analysis, generation probabilities were computed with a VDJ recombination model fitted to out-of-frame rearrangements, and the resulting probabilities were checked against IGoR. In a later analysis, TCR-TCR, TCR-HLA and TCR-CMV co-occurrence was scored with hypergeometric tests, and a repertoire-size bias correction was applied to TCR pairs. False discovery rates were estimated in a later analysis by permuting HLA or CMV assignments 20 times. In a later analysis, co-occurring TCRs were grouped using DBSCAN, with TCRdist sequence similarity added in when clustering inside HLA-allele-positive subsets. Repertoires with fewer than 30,000 or more than 120,000 public chains were left out of co-occurrence clustering, as were five repertoires with anomalous nucleotide sharing. TCRdb took over this immuneACCESS table, retaining in-frame rearrangements with V and J assigned. Such tables are incomplete; in checked studies, under half of the missing clones stem from an unresolved V gene, and the remainder is unexplained. The DNA gave D and trimming, while V, J and clone size come from that table. This sample gives approximately 150,000 clones in total; approximately 78% of them show up just once. The ten largest clones represent 2.5% to 3% of the sample.

The CDR1 and CDR2 encoded by the germline V gene (reference sequence) are LNHDA and SQIVND. Compared with germline, V lacks 2 bases and J lacks 2 bases; bases without a gene match: 2. The CDR3 has 14 amino acids, counting the end cysteine and phenylalanine. Only the CDR3 DNA is retained, 42 bases long and in frame from the first base. The cohort comprised 666 healthy bone marrow donors. All cohort members were sampled while nominally healthy, although unrecorded immune exposures were likely present. The donor was CMV seronegative and was included in the group of hundreds of seronegative cohort members. A peripheral blood sample was provided by each donor, and peripheral blood mononuclear cells were used for TCR beta sequencing. The Qiagen DNeasy Blood Extraction Kit was used to extract genomic DNA from the blood cell samples.

The V and J genes are TRBV19 and TRBJ1-2; 7 nucleotides in the junction match TRBD1. The source is a female donor in good health and CMV-seronegative. Sequenced sample: PBMCs. The base sequence is TGTGCCAGTAGTATATCGACAGGGAACTATGGCTACACCTTC. This codes for CASSISTGNYGYTF.